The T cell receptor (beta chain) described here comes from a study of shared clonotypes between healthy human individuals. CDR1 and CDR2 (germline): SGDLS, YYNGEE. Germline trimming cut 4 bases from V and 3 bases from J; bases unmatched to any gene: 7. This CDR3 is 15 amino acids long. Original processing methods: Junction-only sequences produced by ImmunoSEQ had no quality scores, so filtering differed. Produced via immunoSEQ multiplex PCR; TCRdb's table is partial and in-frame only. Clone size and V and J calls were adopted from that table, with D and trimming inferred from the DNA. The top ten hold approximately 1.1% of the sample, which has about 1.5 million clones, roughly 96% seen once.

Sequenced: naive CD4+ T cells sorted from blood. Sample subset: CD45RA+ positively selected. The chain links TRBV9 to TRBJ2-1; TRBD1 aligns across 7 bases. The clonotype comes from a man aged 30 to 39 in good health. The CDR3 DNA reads TGTGCCAGCAGCAAGGGACAGTCCCTCTACAATGAGCAGTTCTTC. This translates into CASSKGQSLYNEQFF.